These 25 T cell receptor beta chains came from one sample sequenced in a study of Graves' ophthalmopathy and Graves' hyperthyroidism. CDR3 regions of TCR beta were amplified from RNA transcripts. Second-round multiplex PCR came after a first-round RT-PCR that employed HTBI primers. In TCRdb, the multiplex PCR reads were re-called with MiXCR into one record per CDR3 protein. The table shows more than 550,000 distinct CDR3 sequences, with more than 40% occurring only once. What was sequenced was peripheral blood. The source is an adult man with Graves' ophthalmopathy.

Points on this clonotype: One end of the junction does not line up with germline, which may come from a read error. The V gene is TRBV10-3, the J gene TRBJ1-1; D not certain. CDR1 and CDR2 (germline): ENHRY, SYGVKD. The CDR3 length is 15 residues. The CDR3 region is CASSYGSRPVTEAFF. CDR3 DNA sequence: TGTGCCAGCAGTTACGGTTCGAGGCCGGTCACTGAAGCTTTCTTT.

In its sample, this clonotype was seen many times. This rearrangement joins TRBV12-3 or TRBV12-4 to TRBJ1-1; 10 nucleotides match TRBD1. V was clipped by 6 bases and J by 1 base; unmatched bases: 5. This CDR3 comprises 15 residues. The CDR3 loop reads CASRRWTGGNTEAFF. DNA for the CDR3: TGTGCCAGCAGACGCTGGACAGGGGGGAACACTGAAGCTTTCTTT.

This clonotype was seen repeatedly, ten times or more. The chain recombines TRBV2 with TRBJ2-7; TRBD2 might be the D (7 bases). CDR1 and CDR2 from the germline V gene are SNHLY and FYNNEI. V was trimmed by 6 bases and J by 5 bases, leaving 17 bases between them. This CDR3 comprises 14 residues. Here the CDR3 DNA reads TGTGCCAGCAGAGCGGGACACGGTGTCCACGAGCAGTACTTC. It is translated as CASRAGHGVHEQYF.

This clonotype was observed many times. The V and J genes are TRBV15 and TRBJ2-5, with 8 bases that match TRBD1. Germline CDR1 reads LNHNV; CDR2 reads YYDKDF (reference sequence). Unmatched junction bases numbered 3, after V lost 6 bases and J lost 3 bases. The CDR3 has 13 amino acids. The CDR3 region has the DNA TGTGCCACCAGGACAGGGGATAAAGAGACCCAGTACTTC. The encoded protein is CATRTGDKETQYF.

V is TRBV7-6 and J is TRBJ2-5, with D perhaps TRBD1 (5 bases). The germline V gene has CDR1 SGHVS and CDR2 FNYEAQ. CDR3 length equals 16 residues. Between the trimmed V and J ends, which lost 4 bases and 5 bases, there was a span of 20 bases. CDR3 sequence reads: CASSSAVFRVGETQYF. Here the CDR3 DNA reads TGTGCCAGCAGCTCCGCGGTTTTCAGGGTCGGGGAGACCCAGTACTTC.

The CDR3 here is CASRGWGTEETQYF. For the CDR3, the DNA is TGTGCCAGCAGGGGCTGGGGGACGGAGGAGACCCAGTACTTC. V is TRBV24-1 and J is TRBJ2-5; D is possibly TRBD1 (6 bases). V lost 11 bases and J lost 5, with 20 bases in between. This CDR3 has 14 residues. CDR1 and CDR2 from the germline V gene are KGHDR and SFDVKD.

This clonotype occurred many times. Written as DNA, the CDR3 is TGTGCCAGCAGCCGCGGGGGGTGGGGGGCGAACACTGAAGCTTTCTTT. It yields the protein CASSRGGWGANTEAFF. The chain employs TRBV12-3 or TRBV12-4 and TRBJ1-1; perhaps TRBD1 as D (6 bases). The CDR3 extends over 16 amino acids. Deletions cut 6 bases from V and 1 base from J, with 18 bases between.

A few counts support this clonotype. The genes are TRBV4-3 and TRBJ2-7, with TRBD2 matching over 8 bases. With 1 base clipped from V and 4 bases from J, the junction kept 9 bases outside the gene matches. The CDR3 is 16 residues long. Germline V CDR1 and CDR2: LGHNA, YSLEER. The chain's CDR3 is CASSQGYGRASYEQYF. The CDR3 DNA follows: TGCGCCAGCAGCCAAGGCTACGGGAGGGCCTCGTACGAGCAGTACTTC.

CDR3 amino acids: CAISESVGQGAEQYF. The CDR3 coding sequence is TGTGCCATCAGTGAGTCGGTGGGACAGGGGGCGGAGCAGTACTTC. The chain recombines TRBV10-3 with TRBJ2-7; 12 bases match TRBD1. Germline loops: CDR1 ENHRY, CDR2 SYGVKD. The CDR3 runs to 15 residues. Trimming cost V 0 bases and J 7 bases; bases outside gene matches: 4.

A note on this clonotype: This could be a read error, since a much larger clone is one nucleotide away. The rearrangement links TRBV20-1 to TRBJ1-6, with TRBD1 matching over 8 bases. The germline V gene encodes CDR1 DFQATT and CDR2 SNEGSKA (reference sequence). J lost 11 bases, V lost 0 bases, and 18 bases had no gene match. This CDR3 spans 18 amino acids. The CDR3 sequence: CSAREEESQGQGGPPLHF. CDR3 DNA sequence: TGCAGTGCTAGAGAAGAAGAAAGCCAAGGACAGGGAGGTCCACCCCTCCACTTT.

The rearrangement joins TRBV7-3 to TRBJ1-2, with a possible D match to TRBD1 (5 bases). The V gene lost 3 bases and the J gene lost 5 bases, with 19 bases spanning the gap. Germline CDR1 and CDR2: SGHTA and FQGTGA. The length of the CDR3 is 16 residues. Here the CDR3 reads CASSLAQGGGVYGYTF. Here the CDR3 DNA reads TGTGCCAGCAGCTTGGCCCAGGGTGGAGGGGTTTATGGCTACACCTTC.

This clonotype is a singleton in its sample. The chain uses TRBV29-1 and TRBJ2-2; TRBD1 matches 10 bases. The CDR3 is 12 residues long. Germline V gene data show CDR1 as SQVTM and CDR2 as ANQGSEA. Unmatched junction bases numbered 2, after V lost 6 bases and J lost 7 bases. CDR3 in amino acids: CSVTGGVGELFF. The CDR3 DNA follows: TGCAGCGTGACAGGGGGCGTCGGGGAGCTGTTTTTT.

The chain carries TRBV2 and TRBJ1-5; TRBD1 might be the D (6 bases). Germline loops: CDR1 SNHLY, CDR2 FYNNEI. There are 16 residues in the CDR3. V gave up 5 bases and J gave up 3 bases, with 17 bases separating them. The CDR3 loop reads CASSYPRGLINQPQHF. DNA for the CDR3: TGTGCCAGCAGTTACCCGCGGGGGCTGATCAATCAGCCCCAGCATTTT.

Many counts were recorded for this clonotype. V gene TRBV5-1 combines with J gene TRBJ2-6, with 9 nucleotides matching TRBD1. This CDR3 has 17 amino acids. Trimming at V came to 5 bases and at J to 2 bases, leaving 8 bases not matched to a gene. The germline V gene has CDR1 SGHRS and CDR2 YFSETQ. The CDR3 DNA is TGCGCCAGCAGGGGGACAGGGCAATCTACTGGGGCCAACGTCCTGACTTTC. This codes for CASRGTGQSTGANVLTF.

The genes are TRBV30 and TRBJ1-2, with TRBD1 as a possible D gene (6 bases). Trimming cost V 4 bases and J 0 bases, with 9 bases left between them. From germline, CDR1 is GTSNPN and CDR2 SVGIG (reference sequence). CDR3 length: 13 amino acids. The CDR3 coding sequence is TGTGCCTGGACTGGGGGCACTAACTATGGCTACACCTTC. It yields the protein CAWTGGTNYGYTF.

This clonotype occurred a few times. Relative to the germline gene, one junction end is altered; a read error may explain this. The J gene is TRBJ1-5, the V gene TRBV10-3; the D gene is possibly TRBD1 (6 bases). Germline loops: CDR1 ENHRY, CDR2 SYGVKD. CDR3 length equals 16 residues. CDR3: CASSPGTPYSNQPQHF. The DNA of the CDR3 is TGTGCCAGCAGTCCCGGGACACCTTATAGCAATCAGCCCCAGCATTTT.

This chain uses TRBV29-1 with TRBJ1-2; TRBD1 matches at 12 bases. From germline, CDR1 is SQVTM and CDR2 ANQGSEA. The CDR3 runs to 12 residues. The CDR3 DNA reads as TGCAGTGCCTGGGACAGGGGGCCCGGCTACACCTTC. Translating gives CSAWDRGPGYTF. The full variable domain, completed using reference TRBV29-1 and TRBJ1-2, is SAVISQKPSRDICQRGTSLTIQCQVDSQVTMMFWYRQQPGQSLTLIATANQGSEATYESGFVIDKFPISRPNLTFSTLTVSNMSPEDSSIYLCSAWDRGPGYTFGSGTRLTVV.

The gene calls are TRBV20-1 and TRBJ2-7; 8 bases fit TRBD2. With V trimmed by 0 bases and J by 2 bases, 15 bases remained unmatched. The CDR3 is 18 residues long. The germline V gene encodes CDR1 DFQATT and CDR2 SNEGSKA (reference sequence). CDR3 protein: CSARDLLVGGGQAYEQYF. The CDR3 DNA follows: TGCAGTGCTAGAGATCTGCTTGTGGGCGGGGGGCAAGCCTACGAGCAGTACTTC.

This clonotype has ten or more counts. V is TRBV3-1 and J is TRBJ1-2, with a weak D call TRBD1 (6 bases). The ends were cut back, 3 bases at V and 3 bases at J, with 8 bases in the middle. The germline V gene encodes CDR1 LGHDT and CDR2 YNNKEL (reference sequence). There are 13 residues in the CDR3. CDR3: CASSQNRDYGYTF. The DNA of the CDR3 is TGTGCCAGCAGCCAGAACAGGGACTATGGCTACACCTTC.

This clonotype was counted only a few times. CDR3 region: CSASGGTRTSEQYF. DNA for the CDR3: TGCAGTGCTAGTGGAGGGACTCGTACTAGCGAGCAGTACTTC. The chain recombines TRBV20-1 with TRBJ2-7; D might be TRBD2 (6 bases). Germline lookup yields CDR1 DFQATT and CDR2 SNEGSKA (reference sequence). Trimming removed 3 bases at V and 6 bases at J, with 18 bases between. There are 14 residues in the CDR3.

The chain combines TRBV10-3 with TRBJ2-5, with TRBD1 matching over 7 bases. Per the germline V gene, CDR1 is ENHRY and CDR2 is SYGVKD. Trimming at V came to 5 bases and at J to 9 bases, leaving 6 bases not matched to a gene. The CDR3 is 12 amino acids. CDR3 nucleotide sequence: TGTGCCATCAGTCAGGGGGAGCAGCCCCAGTACTTC. Translation gives CAISQGEQPQYF.

This clonotype occurred a few times. The V call is TRBV2, the J call TRBJ1-2; possible D gene TRBD1, 5 bases. CDR1 and CDR2 from the germline V gene are SNHLY and FYNNEI. V was clipped by 8 bases and J by 4 bases, with 17 bases between them. The length of the CDR3 is 14 residues. The CDR3 spells CASSLTGGFYGYTF. The CDR3 bases are TGTGCCAGCTCACTTACAGGCGGCTTCTATGGCTACACCTTC.

The chain links TRBV11-3 to TRBJ2-2; 7 bases map to TRBD1. After removal of 0 bases from V and 4 bases from J, the junction contained 8 bases not matched to a gene. CDR1 is SGHNT and CDR2 is YENEEA in the germline V gene. The CDR3 is 17 residues long. The CDR3 bases are TGTGCCAGCAGCTTAGATCTTTACAGGGGAAGCACCGGGGAGCTGTTTTTT. As protein: CASSLDLYRGSTGELFF.

Ten or more counts support this clonotype. V and J are TRBV6-6 and TRBJ1-5, with D possibly being TRBD1 (5 bases). Germline V gives CDR1 MNHNY, CDR2 SVGAGI (reference sequence). This CDR3 has 16 amino acids. V was shortened by 3 bases and J by 0 bases, with 12 bases between the two germline ends. CDR3 loop: CASSYSPGYSNQPQHF. The DNA of the CDR3 is TGTGCCAGCAGTTATTCGCCAGGGTATAGCAATCAGCCCCAGCATTTT.

V usage is TRBV2 and J usage is TRBJ2-2; 8 positions match TRBD1. This CDR3 region has 14 residues. Trimming removed 7 bases from V and 7 bases from J; junction bases left unmatched: 8. The V gene's germline CDR1 is SNHLY and CDR2 FYNNEI. The CDR3 DNA reads TGTGCCAGCACCTGGACAGGGAGTGGCGGGGAGCTGTTTTTT. Its protein is CASTWTGSGGELFF. The whole variable domain, filled in from reference TRBV2 and TRBJ2-2, reads EPEVTQTPSHQVTQMGQEVILRCVPISNHLYFYWYRQILGQKVEFLVSFYNNEISEKSEIFDDQFSVERPDGSNFTLKIRSTKLEDSAMYFCASTWTGSGGELFFGEGSRLTVL.